The 18 T cell receptor beta chains below come from one sample, sequenced in a study of blood T cells in healthy people across ages. Primed by a sample-barcoded 5' primer and a J-beta primer mix, a second PCR proceeded for about 6 to 12 cycles. Each CDR3 protein gets one entry after TCRdb re-called the 5' RACE reads with MiXCR. The sample holds over a million distinct CDR3 sequences; roughly 43% are singletons and the top ten take 4%. Material: blood. The receptors stem from a woman between 18 and 29 years old in good health.

The chain uses TRBV6-1 and TRBJ2-3; D might be TRBD2 (5 bases). This CDR3 region has 16 residues. The V and J ends lost 4 bases and 1 base respectively, with 15 bases between them. Per germline, CDR1 MNHNS and CDR2 SASEGT. The CDR3 region has the DNA TGTGCCAGCAGTGCCCTACTAGTAAAGGGCACAGATACGCAGTATTTT. Amino acids: CASSALLVKGTDTQYF.

This clonotype has more than one count but fewer than ten. This chain uses TRBV7-2 with TRBJ2-5, with D tentatively TRBD1 (5 bases). The germline V gene encodes CDR1 SGHTA and CDR2 FQGNSA. The CDR3 contains 14 residues. Trimming cost V 2 bases and J 5 bases, with 12 bases left between them. CDR3 amino acids: CASSLISGSETQYF. As DNA, the CDR3 is TGTGCCAGCAGCTTAATCTCAGGGTCGGAGACCCAGTACTTC. The complete variable domain, with remaining parts taken from reference TRBV7-2 and TRBJ2-5, reads GAGVSQSPSNKVTEKGKDVELRCDPISGHTALYWYRQSLGQGLEFLIYFQGNSAPDKSGLPSDRFSAERTGGSVSTLTIQRTQQEDSAVYLCASSLISGSETQYFGPGTRLLVL.

V usage is TRBV15 and J usage is TRBJ2-2, with D possibly being TRBD1 (7 bases). V was clipped by 0 bases and J by 7 bases, with 15 bases between them. The germline gives CDR1 LNHNV, CDR2 YYDKDF (reference sequence). This CDR3 region has 16 residues. CDR3 sequence reads: CATSRDAGQLIGELFF. The DNA of the CDR3 is TGTGCCACCAGCAGAGATGCGGGACAGCTGATCGGGGAGCTGTTTTTT.

This clonotype turned up a few times. The chain carries TRBV27 and TRBJ1-1; D not resolved. The length of the CDR3 is 19 residues. V shed 7 bases and J shed 1 base, with 28 bases lying between them. Germline assignment: CDR1 MNHEY and CDR2 SMNVEV (reference sequence). CDR3 bases: TGTGCCAGCACACTCCCACCGGGCCAACAAAGGTTTTGGAACACTGAAGCTTTCTTT. Its protein is CASTLPPGQQRFWNTEAFF.

This clonotype was observed a handful of times. This rearrangement joins TRBV7-2 to TRBJ1-2; 8 bases agree with TRBD1. The J segment lost 4 bases and the V segment lost 2 bases, leaving 6 bases of the junction unmatched. Germline V gives CDR1 SGHTA, CDR2 FQGNSA. The CDR3 extends over 15 amino acids. The CDR3 coding sequence is TGTGCCAGCAGCTTATTACCGGACAGGGCCTATGGCTACACCTTC. Translating gives CASSLLPDRAYGYTF.

In this sample, this clonotype turned up once. The rearrangement uses TRBV7-2 and TRBJ2-1; 7 bases fit TRBD1. The CDR3 is 15 residues long. With 5 bases clipped from V and 1 base from J, the junction kept 5 bases outside the gene matches. Per the germline V gene, CDR1 is SGHTA and CDR2 is FQGNSA. This CDR3 reads CASSRRTGSYNEQFF. The CDR3 DNA sequence: TGTGCCAGCAGCCGCCGGACAGGATCCTACAATGAGCAGTTCTTC. The full variable domain, completed using reference TRBV7-2 and TRBJ2-1, is GAGVSQSPSNKVTEKGKDVELRCDPISGHTALYWYRQSLGQGLEFLIYFQGNSAPDKSGLPSDRFSAERTGGSVSTLTIQRTQQEDSAVYLCASSRRTGSYNEQFFGPGTRLTVL.

The V gene is TRBV27, the J gene TRBJ2-2; perhaps TRBD2 as D (5 bases). The germline V gene encodes CDR1 MNHEY and CDR2 SMNVEV (reference sequence). The V gene lost 3 bases and the J gene lost 6 bases, with 8 bases spanning the gap. The CDR3 is made up of 13 amino acids. The CDR3 DNA follows: TGTGCCAGCAGTTTTACAGCGGCCGGGGAGCTGTTTTTT. This codes for CASSFTAAGELFF.

This clonotype was seen a handful of times. The rearrangement joins TRBV5-1 to TRBJ2-3; unclear D gene. With 2 bases removed from V and 4 bases from J, the gap between germline ends came to 11 bases. The CDR3 has 14 residues. Germline CDR1 and CDR2: SGHRS and YFSETQ. CDR3 DNA sequence: TGCGCCAGCAGCTTAGGAAGGGTAGCAGATACGCAGTATTTT. Protein: CASSLGRVADTQYF.

This clonotype was counted only a few times. The chain recombines TRBV6-6 with TRBJ2-5; D possibly corresponds to TRBD2 (6 bases). The CDR3 length is 15 residues. Trimming removed 6 bases from V and 5 bases from J, with 19 bases in between. Germline CDR1 and CDR2: MNHNY and SVGAGI (reference sequence). CDR3 in DNA: TGTGCCAGCAGCCCTCCCCCGAGGAGGGTTGAGACCCAGTACTTC. Encoded protein: CASSPPPRRVETQYF.

This chain links TRBV19 with TRBJ1-6, with a weak D call TRBD1 (5 bases). The V end lost 2 bases, the J end lost 5 bases, and 7 bases lay between the germline ends. In germline, CDR1 is LNHDA, CDR2 SQIVND (reference sequence). The CDR3 runs 14 residues. The CDR3 DNA is TGTGCCAGTAGTATACAAGGGGATAATTCACCCCTCCACTTT. Protein product: CASSIQGDNSPLHF.

The V call is TRBV4-3, the J call TRBJ2-5; 8 positions agree with TRBD2. This CDR3 spans 15 amino acids. Germline V gives CDR1 LGHNA, CDR2 YSLEER. V dropped 0 bases and J dropped 4; count of bases not matched to a gene: 4. As DNA, the CDR3 is TGCGCCAGCAGCCAAGATGGGCTAGCGGGAGAGACCCAGTACTTC. Protein product: CASSQDGLAGETQYF.

The rearrangement links TRBV9 to TRBJ1-1; D is undetermined. Trimming took off 0 bases at V and 1 base at J, with 7 bases between the two ends. This CDR3 comprises 14 residues. From germline, CDR1 is SGDLS and CDR2 YYNGEE. The CDR3 DNA follows: TGTGCCAGCAGCGTAGCTCCAGGGAACACTGAAGCTTTCTTT. Translating gives CASSVAPGNTEAFF.

The genes are TRBV12-3 or TRBV12-4 and TRBJ1-2, with D perhaps TRBD1 (6 bases). V was shortened by 4 bases and J by 4 bases, with 13 bases between the two germline ends. The CDR3 contains 14 residues. The DNA for the CDR3 is TGTGCCAGCAGTTCGAACAGGGCCGGCTATGGCTACACCTTC. Translation gives CASSSNRAGYGYTF.

V gene TRBV5-1 combines with J gene TRBJ2-2; 13 positions agree with TRBD2. This CDR3 is built from 16 residues. Trimming took 4 bases from V and 4 from J; bases not matched to a gene: 4. Per germline, CDR1 SGHRS and CDR2 YFSETQ. The CDR3 coding sequence is TGCGCCAGCAGCACTAGCGGGAGGGCCGGCACCGGGGAGCTGTTTTTT. Translated, it gives CASSTSGRAGTGELFF.

The chain links TRBV20-1 to TRBJ2-1; 7 positions match TRBD1. The CDR3 is made up of 12 amino acids. The junction had 6 bases not matched to a gene; V was cut back by 8 bases and J by 5 bases. The germline gives CDR1 DFQATT, CDR2 SNEGSKA (reference sequence). CDR3 protein: CSIGQADNEQFF. CDR3 in DNA: TGCAGTATTGGACAGGCAGACAATGAGCAGTTCTTC.

The V call is TRBV12-3 or TRBV12-4, the J call TRBJ1-1, with D possibly TRBD1 on 6 matching bases. The CDR3 consists of 13 residues. V lost 11 bases and J 4 bases, leaving 17 bases between the germline ends. This CDR3 is CAVRGRVGTEAFF. The CDR3 bases are TGTGCCGTTAGGGGGAGAGTGGGCACTGAAGCTTTCTTT.

The rearrangement joins TRBV11-2 to TRBJ2-7; a weak D match, TRBD1 (5 bases). The CDR3 is 15 amino acids. Germline V lookup: CDR1 SGHAT, CDR2 FQNNGV. The ends were cut back, 5 bases at V and 0 bases at J, with 14 bases in the middle. The CDR3 protein is CASSPWGTDSYEQYF. DNA for the CDR3: TGTGCCAGCAGCCCTTGGGGCACTGACTCCTACGAGCAGTACTTC.

This chain uses TRBV10-3 with TRBJ1-4; no definite D call. Looked up from germline, CDR1 is ENHRY and CDR2 is SYGVKD. The V gene lost 9 bases and the J gene lost 0 bases, with 11 bases spanning the gap. The CDR3 runs to 14 residues. CDR3 nucleotides: TGTGCCATAGGCAGGAGTACAACTAATGAAAAACTGTTTTTT. Protein sequence: CAIGRSTTNEKLFF.